Listed here is a single T cell receptor beta chain. The source of the sample is a study of cytomegalovirus exposure and HLA in healthy donors. J lost 5 bases, V lost 3 bases, and 6 bases had no gene match. The length of the CDR3 is 15 residues. Germline V gene data show CDR1 as SGDLS and CDR2 as YYNGEE. PCR was performed using 60 Vbeta and 13 Jbeta primers. Measured with immunoSEQ multiplex PCR; TCRdb has only the in-frame clones, and not every one. Of around 150,000 clones listed, about four fifths are singletons. J is TRBJ1-1 and V is TRBV9, with 11 positions matching TRBD1. The sample taken for sequencing was PBMCs. This sequence originates from a woman in her thirties or forties in good health and CMV-seropositive. CDR3 sequence reads: CASSARTGGRTEAFF. CDR3 coding DNA: TGTGCCAGCAGCGCCCGGACAGGGGGCCGAACTGAAGCTTTCTTT.